Listed below are T cell receptor beta chains from one sample, sequenced in a study of control samples from healthy donors and cancer patients. Data came from immunoSEQ multiplex PCR; TCRdb stores just in-frame clones and leaves some out. The sample gives about 79,000 clones, more than 85% of which show up once; 1.3% is in the top ten. The sequenced sample was PBMCs. All receptors come from a woman aged 40 to 50 with lung cancer. CDR3s include the opening cysteine and the closing phenylalanine or tryptophan. D genes are given only for firm matches. Some rows mark clone size as missing; the rest say once, few, many or name a class of expanded clone.

abundance: few; j_gene: TRBJ1-5; v_gene: TRBV12-3/TRBV12-4; d_gene: NA; CDR3aa: CASNRDPNQPQHF; CDR3nt: TGTGCCAGTAACCGGGACCCCAATCAGCCCCAGCATTTT
abundance: NA; j_gene: TRBJ1-1; v_gene: TRBV14; d_gene: NA; CDR3aa: CASSPPLRGDTEAFF; CDR3nt: TGTGCCAGCAGCCCCCCATTGCGGGGTGATACTGAAGCTTTCTTT
abundance: NA; j_gene: TRBJ2-1; v_gene: TRBV4-2; d_gene: TRBD2; CDR3aa: CASSLPGTTNEQFF; CDR3nt: TGTGCCAGCAGCCTACCCGGGACTACCAATGAGCAGTTCTTC
abundance: NA; j_gene: TRBJ1-1; v_gene: TRBV5-6; d_gene: NA; CDR3aa: CASSLDGSIMNTEAFF; CDR3nt: TGTGCCAGCAGCTTGGATGGTAGCATCATGAACACTGAAGCTTTCTTT
abundance: few; j_gene: TRBJ1-5; v_gene: TRBV28; d_gene: TRBD1; CDR3aa: CASSPGQDNQPQHF; CDR3nt: TGTGCCAGCAGTCCGGGACAGGACAATCAGCCCCAGCATTTT
abundance: NA; j_gene: TRBJ2-2; v_gene: TRBV5-6; d_gene: TRBD2; CDR3aa: CASSLLGRDTGELFF; CDR3nt: TGTGCCAGCAGCTTGTTGGGGAGGGACACCGGGGAGCTGTTTTTT
abundance: NA; j_gene: TRBJ2-1; v_gene: TRBV6-5; d_gene: NA; CDR3aa: CASSPQSSYNEQFF; CDR3nt: TGTGCCAGCAGCCCCCAGAGCTCCTACAATGAGCAGTTCTTC
abundance: NA; j_gene: TRBJ1-6; v_gene: TRBV3-1/TRBV3-2; d_gene: TRBD1; CDR3aa: CASSLSDRGDSPLHF; CDR3nt: TGTGCCAGCAGCCTTTCAGACAGGGGTGATTCACCCCTCCACTTT
abundance: NA; j_gene: TRBJ2-7; v_gene: TRBV7-9; d_gene: NA; CDR3aa: CASSSQAGNYEQYF; CDR3nt: TGTGCCAGCAGCTCACAGGCGGGGAACTACGAGCAGTACTTC
abundance: NA; j_gene: TRBJ1-1; v_gene: TRBV6-5; d_gene: NA; CDR3aa: CASHRAGETTEAFF; CDR3nt: TGTGCCAGTCACCGGGCGGGGGAGACCACTGAAGCTTTCTTT
abundance: once; j_gene: TRBJ2-1; v_gene: TRBV6-5; d_gene: NA; CDR3aa: CASSDRYYNEQFF; CDR3nt: TGTGCCAGCAGCGACAGATACTACAATGAGCAGTTCTTC
abundance: NA; j_gene: TRBJ2-1; v_gene: TRBV5-1; d_gene: TRBD1; CDR3aa: CASSLPTGLSYNEQFF; CDR3nt: TGCGCCAGCAGCTTACCGACAGGGTTATCCTACAATGAGCAGTTCTTC
abundance: NA; j_gene: TRBJ2-3; v_gene: TRBV24-1; d_gene: TRBD2; CDR3aa: CATSGFTVGTSGGVQADTQYF; CDR3nt: TGTGCCACCAGTGGATTTACGGTCGGGACTAGCGGGGGTGTGCAGGCAGATACGCAGTATTTT
abundance: NA; j_gene: TRBJ1-3; v_gene: TRBV7-8; d_gene: TRBD1; CDR3aa: CASSLGPTGISGNTIYF; CDR3nt: TGTGCCAGCAGCTTAGGCCCGACAGGGATCTCTGGAAACACCATATATTTT
abundance: few; j_gene: TRBJ1-1; v_gene: TRBV14; d_gene: NA; CDR3aa: CASSLHGEAFF; CDR3nt: TGTGCCAGCAGCCTGCACGGAGAAGCTTTCTTT
abundance: few; j_gene: TRBJ2-7; v_gene: TRBV7-9; d_gene: TRBD2; CDR3aa: CASSLGTSLNEQYF; CDR3nt: TGTGCCAGCAGCCTCGGGACTAGCTTGAACGAGCAGTACTTC
abundance: NA; j_gene: TRBJ1-6; v_gene: TRBV7-9; d_gene: TRBD1; CDR3aa: CASSSGTDSPLHF; CDR3nt: TGTGCCAGCAGCTCCGGGACAGATTCACCCCTCCACTTT
abundance: NA; j_gene: TRBJ1-2; v_gene: TRBV3-1/TRBV3-2; d_gene: NA; CDR3aa: CASSDGGPGYGYTF; CDR3nt: TGTGCCAGCAGCGACGGGGGTCCAGGTTATGGCTACACCTTC
abundance: NA; j_gene: TRBJ2-7; v_gene: TRBV6-5; d_gene: TRBD1; CDR3aa: CASSRDRVIHEQYF; CDR3nt: TGTGCCAGCAGTAGGGACAGGGTCATCCACGAGCAGTACTTC
abundance: NA; j_gene: TRBJ2-7; v_gene: TRBV7-9; d_gene: NA; CDR3aa: CASSPPGGYEQYF; CDR3nt: TGTGCCAGCAGCCCCCCTGGGGGGTACGAGCAGTACTTC
abundance: NA; j_gene: TRBJ2-7; v_gene: TRBV12-3/TRBV12-4; d_gene: NA; CDR3aa: CASGSSPKWAYF; CDR3nt: TGTGCCAGCGGTTCGAGTCCCAAATGGGCGTACTTC
abundance: NA; j_gene: TRBJ2-3; v_gene: TRBV9; d_gene: NA; CDR3aa: CASSPRQSHTDTQYF; CDR3nt: TGTGCCAGCAGCCCCCGCCAGTCACACACAGATACGCAGTATTTT
abundance: NA; j_gene: TRBJ1-4; v_gene: TRBV9; d_gene: NA; CDR3aa: CASNPGVGGIGEKLFF; CDR3nt: TGTGCCAGCAACCCAGGAGTTGGGGGCATAGGAGAAAAACTGTTTTTT
abundance: NA; j_gene: TRBJ1-5; v_gene: TRBV29-1; d_gene: NA; CDR3aa: CSVPSAGGPGQPQHF; CDR3nt: TGCAGCGTCCCCTCCGCCGGAGGGCCAGGTCAGCCCCAGCATTTT
abundance: NA; j_gene: TRBJ1-3; v_gene: TRBV11-2; d_gene: NA; CDR3aa: CASSLVGPISGNTIYF; CDR3nt: TGTGCCAGCAGCTTGGTGGGTCCGATCTCTGGAAACACCATATATTTT
abundance: NA; j_gene: TRBJ2-2; v_gene: TRBV5-1; d_gene: NA; CDR3aa: CATKTGTYTGELFF; CDR3nt: TGCGCCACCAAGACAGGAACCTACACCGGGGAGCTGTTTTTT
abundance: NA; j_gene: TRBJ2-3; v_gene: TRBV4-1; d_gene: NA; CDR3aa: CASSQEGPRETQYF; CDR3nt: TGCGCCAGCAGCCAAGAAGGCCCCAGGGAAACGCAGTATTTT
abundance: NA; j_gene: TRBJ2-3; v_gene: TRBV29-1; d_gene: NA; CDR3aa: CSVEEEDTQYF; CDR3nt: TGCAGCGTTGAAGAAGAAGATACGCAGTATTTT
abundance: NA; j_gene: TRBJ1-3; v_gene: TRBV4-1; d_gene: NA; CDR3aa: CASSQVVLSTGNTIYF; CDR3nt: TGCGCCAGCAGCCAAGTGGTCCTCAGCACTGGAAACACCATATATTTT
abundance: NA; j_gene: TRBJ2-1; v_gene: TRBV6-4; d_gene: NA; CDR3aa: CASSEARGGGNEQFF; CDR3nt: TGTGCCAGCAGTGAGGCTAGGGGGGGCGGCAATGAGCAGTTCTTC
abundance: NA; j_gene: TRBJ2-6; v_gene: TRBV19; d_gene: NA; CDR3aa: CASSSSGYSGANVLTF; CDR3nt: TGTGCCAGTAGCTCATCAGGGTATTCTGGGGCCAACGTCCTGACTTTC
abundance: NA; j_gene: TRBJ2-2; v_gene: TRBV6-5; d_gene: NA; CDR3aa: CASRTEGTAGELFF; CDR3nt: TGTGCCAGCAGGACGGAGGGGACAGCCGGGGAGCTGTTTTTT